These 15 T cell receptor beta chains came from one sample sequenced in a study of T cell responses to AZD1222 COVID-19 vaccine. The repertoire was sequenced with immunoSEQ multiplex PCR; TCRdb's copy has only in-frame clones and lacks some. The table includes approximately 260,000 clones, 93% detected once. This material consisted of peripheral blood, taken on day 0 of AZD1222 vaccination. The source of these receptors is an adult in good health.

This rearrangement joins TRBV5-1 to TRBJ2-1; 7 bases line up with TRBD2. The germline V gene has CDR1 SGHRS and CDR2 YFSETQ. J gave up 1 base and V 3 bases, and 4 bases lay outside the gene matches. The CDR3 runs to 15 residues. The CDR3 here is CASSSVGGSYNEQFF. CDR3 sequence (DNA): TGCGCCAGCAGCTCCGTGGGAGGGTCCTACAATGAGCAGTTCTTC. Variable domain in full (rest from reference TRBV5-1 and TRBJ2-1): KAGVTQTPRYLIKTRGQQVTLSCSPISGHRSVSWYQQTPGQGLQFLFEYFSETQRNKGNFPGRFSGRQFSNSRSEMNVSTLELGDSALYLCASSSVGGSYNEQFFGPGTRLTVL.

V gene TRBV6-2 or TRBV6-3 combines with J gene TRBJ1-1, with D hard to call. From germline, CDR1 is MNHEY and CDR2 SVGEGT. The CDR3 consists of 15 residues. V dropped 2 bases and J dropped 0 bases, with 10 bases sitting between them. CDR3 DNA sequence: TGTGCCAGCAGTTACCCCGGCACCATGAACACTGAAGCTTTCTTT. Translated: CASSYPGTMNTEAFF.

The genes are TRBV2 and TRBJ2-7; maybe TRBD2 (5 bases). The V gene lost 5 bases and the J gene lost 0 bases, with 11 bases spanning the gap. This CDR3 comprises 14 residues. CDR1 SNHLY and CDR2 FYNNEI come from the germline V gene. The CDR3 DNA is TGTGCCAGCAGTCGACTAAAAACCTCCTACGAGCAGTACTTC. Translation: CASSRLKTSYEQYF.

The J gene is TRBJ1-2, the V gene TRBV5-1; tentatively, D is TRBD1 (5 bases). CDR1 and CDR2 from the germline V gene are SGHRS and YFSETQ. Trimming left V 0 bases short and J 4 bases short, with 13 bases between. The CDR3 length is 15 residues. The DNA for the CDR3 is TGCGCCAGCAGCTTGGGAGGGGAGGGGAGCTATGGCTACACCTTC. This encodes CASSLGGEGSYGYTF.

The chain couples TRBV5-1 to TRBJ1-1; D is unresolved. The V gene lost 5 bases and the J gene lost 8 bases, with 13 bases spanning the gap. The germline CDR1 and CDR2 sequences are SGHRS and YFSETQ. The CDR3 contains 12 residues. The CDR3 sequence is CASRAEGFEAFF. The DNA of the CDR3 is TGCGCCAGCAGAGCCGAGGGTTTCGAAGCTTTCTTT.

This sequence joins TRBV28 and TRBJ1-1, with 7 bases matching TRBD1. The germline gives CDR1 MDHEN, CDR2 SYDVKM. Trimming cost V 6 bases and J 3 bases; bases outside gene matches: 16. The length of the CDR3 is 17 residues. The CDR3 DNA reads as TGTGCCAGCAGCTCCATAGACAGGGTAAATTGGGACACTGAAGCTTTCTTT. It encodes CASSSIDRVNWDTEAFF.

The chain joins TRBV3-1 (or the pseudogene TRBV3-2) to TRBJ1-2, with a tentative D call TRBD1 (5 bases). V was pared by 1 base and J by 5 bases, with 5 bases between. This CDR3 is 12 amino acids long. Looked up from germline, CDR1 is LGHDT and CDR2 is YNNKEL (reference sequence). The CDR3 sequence is CASSQAGYGYTF. The CDR3 coding sequence is TGTGCCAGCAGCCAAGCAGGGTATGGCTACACCTTC.

The chain links TRBV6-5 to TRBJ2-5; 8 nucleotides line up with TRBD1. The trim removed 7 bases at V and 5 bases at J, leaving 9 bases unmatched. The CDR3 is made up of 14 amino acids. In germline, CDR1 is MNHEY, CDR2 SVGAGI. CDR3 loop: CASIDRGRGETQYF. DNA for the CDR3: TGTGCCAGCATCGACAGGGGCAGGGGGGAGACCCAGTACTTC.

The V gene is TRBV2, the J gene TRBJ2-7, with D perhaps given as TRBD1 or TRBD2 (5 bases each). Germline V lookup: CDR1 SNHLY, CDR2 FYNNEI. The V end was cut by 6 bases, the J end by 6 bases, with 12 bases between. CDR3 size: 12 residues. The DNA of the CDR3 is TGTGCCAGCAGCGGCCCGGGGCCCGAGCAGTACTTC. It yields the protein CASSGPGPEQYF.

This rearrangement joins TRBV24-1 to TRBJ2-3; 13 nucleotides align to TRBD2. The junction had 7 bases not matched to a gene; V was cut back by 4 bases and J by 4 bases. The CDR3 length is 17 residues. Germline loops: CDR1 KGHDR, CDR2 SFDVKD. Here the CDR3 reads CATSERLAGGFPDTQYF. The CDR3 DNA reads as TGTGCCACCAGTGAGCGACTAGCGGGGGGTTTCCCAGATACGCAGTATTTT.

Of note for this clone: One end of the junction does not line up with germline, which may come from a read error. V gene TRBV2 combines with J gene TRBJ2-7; D is possibly TRBD1 (5 bases). This CDR3 has 13 residues. Germline V gives CDR1 SNHLY, CDR2 FYNNEI. Here the CDR3 reads CASREGHYYEQYF. The CDR3 nucleotides are TGTGCCAGCAGGGAAGGACACTACTACGAGCAGTACTTC.

V usage is TRBV7-2 and J usage is TRBJ2-5, with 10 bases lining up with TRBD2. The CDR3 is 14 amino acids. With 4 bases clipped from V and 7 bases from J, the junction kept 6 bases outside the gene matches. CDR1 SGHTA and CDR2 FQGNSA come from the germline V gene. CDR3 DNA: TGTGCCAGCAGCTCCGACCGGACTAGCGGGACCCAGTACTTC. Its translation: CASSSDRTSGTQYF.

CDR3 protein: CSVPGTGGGYGYTF. The CDR3 DNA follows: TGCAGCGTCCCCGGGACAGGGGGCGGCTATGGCTACACCTTC. The chain is built from TRBV29-1 and TRBJ1-2, with 12 positions matching TRBD1. Per germline, CDR1 SQVTM and CDR2 ANQGSEA. J was trimmed by 4 bases and V by 6 bases; bases with no gene match: 6. This CDR3 is 14 amino acids long.

This chain joins TRBV5-4 and TRBJ2-2, with 7 bases identical to TRBD2. The germline V gene has CDR1 SGHNT and CDR2 YYREEE (reference sequence). Germline trimming cut 9 bases from V and 1 base from J; bases unmatched to any gene: 6. The CDR3 runs to 14 residues. CDR3 sequence reads: CATGLLKNTGELFF. The DNA of the CDR3 is TGTGCCACGGGACTACTTAAGAACACCGGGGAGCTGTTTTTT.

The gene calls are TRBV5-1 and TRBJ2-3; 10 positions agree with TRBD2. V was pared by 2 bases and J by 6 bases, with 6 bases of the junction left unmatched. The CDR3 sequence is 15 residues long. CDR1 and CDR2 from the germline V gene are SGHRS and YFSETQ. This CDR3 is CASSLPSGGYDTQYF. In DNA, the CDR3 is TGCGCCAGCAGCTTACCTAGCGGGGGTTATGATACGCAGTATTTT.